The 18 T cell receptor beta chains below were found in one sample sequenced in a study of blood T cells in healthy people across ages. Next came a second PCR, run for about 6 to 12 cycles, which used a sample-barcoded 5' primer along with a J-beta primer mix. TCRdb redid the calling of the 5' RACE reads with MiXCR, one entry per CDR3 protein. The table has about 680,000 distinct CDR3 sequences, approximately 50% seen once. The sequenced sample consisted of blood. All receptors derive from a woman in her sixties or seventies in good health.

The genes are TRBV20-1 and TRBJ2-1, with D possibly matching TRBD2 (6 bases). This CDR3 contains 16 residues. Germline lookup yields CDR1 DFQATT and CDR2 SNEGSKA (reference sequence). Trimming took off 4 bases at V and 8 bases at J, with 24 bases between the two ends. The CDR3 region is CSAKSRRLGNLDEQFF. CDR3 bases: TGCAGTGCTAAATCGAGGCGACTAGGGAATCTCGATGAGCAGTTCTTC.

The gene calls are TRBV12-3 or TRBV12-4 and TRBJ2-6; 8 nucleotides line up with TRBD2. This CDR3 region has 15 residues. Losses at the gene ends were 5 bases for V and 5 bases for J; bases not matched to a gene: 5. As DNA, the CDR3 is TGTGCCAGCAGTCTAACGGGGGGGAGGGCCAACGTCCTGACTTTC. Translation gives CASSLTGGRANVLTF.

As regards this clonotype: A much larger clonotype is one base distant, so this may be a read error. The chain joins TRBV7-2 to TRBJ2-5; 11 bases fit TRBD2. Germline CDR1 reads SGHTA; CDR2 reads FQGNSA. J gave up 13 bases and V 0 bases, and 22 bases lay outside the gene matches. This CDR3 comprises 19 residues. CDR3: CASSLAGGTGLADPYERYF. The CDR3 DNA is TGTGCCAGCAGCTTAGCGGGCGGAACGGGACTAGCGGACCCCTACGAGCGGTACTTC. Full variable domain (remainder filled in from reference TRBV7-2 and TRBJ2-5): GAGVSQSPSNKVTEKGKDVELRCDPISGHTALYWYRQSLGQGLEFLIYFQGNSAPDKSGLPSDRFSAERTGGSVSTLTIQRTQQEDSAVYLCASSLAGGTGLADPYERYFGPGTRLLVL.

This clonotype was recorded a few times. This sequence joins TRBV6-1 and TRBJ2-1, with TRBD1 matching over 8 bases. Unmatched junction bases numbered 8, after V lost 4 bases and J lost 9 bases. Germline V lookup: CDR1 MNHNS, CDR2 SASEGT. The CDR3 runs 14 residues. The CDR3 reads CASSVTGVGGEQFF. The CDR3 nucleotides read TGTGCCAGCAGTGTGACAGGGGTGGGGGGTGAGCAGTTCTTC.

In this sample, this clonotype turned up once. J is TRBJ2-1 and V is TRBV20-1; D uncertain. This CDR3 has 11 amino acids. V shed 6 bases and J shed 6 bases, with 9 bases lying between them. CDR1 and CDR2 from the germline V gene are DFQATT and SNEGSKA (reference sequence). In DNA, the CDR3 is TGCAGTGCCATTCTAGGCAATGAGCAGTTCTTC. This translates into CSAILGNEQFF.

In its sample, this clonotype was seen a few times. The chain uses TRBV21-1 and TRBJ2-5; no check of the table's D call, TRBD1, against the DNA was made. Judging by the DNA end, TRBJ2-7 fits better; the J call may be wrong. TRBV21-1 is assigned pseudogene status. This CDR3 has 16 residues. As DNA, the CDR3 is TGTGCCAGCAGCAAAAGGAGCGAGACAGGGGGACACGAGCAGTACTTC. This encodes CASSKRSETGGHEQYF.

This clonotype was counted only a few times. This rearrangement joins TRBV4-1 to TRBJ2-5; D may match TRBD1 or TRBD2 (8 bases each). Germline V lookup: CDR1 MGHRA, CDR2 YSYEKL. V lost 3 bases and J 11 bases, leaving 28 bases between the germline ends. The CDR3 covers 17 residues. The CDR3 is CASSHLRTGTRQHEQYF. Here the CDR3 DNA reads TGCGCCAGCAGCCACCTCCGGACAGGGACTAGGCAGCATGAGCAGTACTTC.

About this clonotype: A read error is possible here, since a much larger clone lies one base away. The V call is TRBV7-2, the J call TRBJ2-7; D might be TRBD2 (5 bases). Trimming left V 4 bases short and J 0 bases short, with 13 bases between. Looked up from germline, CDR1 is SGHTA and CDR2 is FQGNSA. This CDR3 has 15 amino acids. Here the CDR3 reads CASSSVAGRSYEQYF. DNA for the CDR3: TGTGCCAGCAGCTCCGTTGCGGGCCGCTCCTACGAGCAGTACTTC.

The chain has TRBV7-2 and TRBJ2-3; the D call may be TRBD1 or TRBD2 (5 bases each). The ends were cut back, 4 bases at V and 5 bases at J, with 16 bases in the middle. The CDR3 length is 15 residues. Germline V gives CDR1 SGHTA, CDR2 FQGNSA. CDR3 bases: TGTGCCAGCAGCTCGGCCCCCGGGACGATAGATACGCAGTATTTT. This encodes CASSSAPGTIDTQYF.

Concerning this clonotype: A junction boundary mismatches the germline segment, possibly from a read error. V is TRBV5-1 and J is TRBJ2-7; the D gene is possibly TRBD1 (5 bases). This CDR3 comprises 15 residues. Germline V gives CDR1 SGHRS, CDR2 YFSETQ. The chain's CDR3 is CVSSSQGIAYNEQYF. The CDR3 nucleotides are TGCGTCAGCAGCTCCCAGGGAATCGCCTACAATGAGCAGTACTTC.

This clonotype was seen more than once but under ten times. This chain joins TRBV20-1 and TRBJ2-3; possibly TRBD2 for D (5 bases). This CDR3 contains 20 residues. The V end was cut by 5 bases, the J end by 4 bases, with 34 bases between. Germline CDR1 and CDR2: DFQATT and SNEGSKA (reference sequence). This CDR3 reads CSAEVPIGSAWGFTADTQYF. The CDR3 nucleotides read TGCAGTGCTGAGGTCCCTATTGGGAGTGCTTGGGGTTTCACGGCAGATACGCAGTATTTT.

V usage is TRBV30 and J usage is TRBJ2-1; 13 bases match TRBD2. The CDR3 runs to 18 residues. J gave up 3 bases and V 0 bases, and 8 bases lay outside the gene matches. Germline assignment: CDR1 GTSNPN and CDR2 SVGIG (reference sequence). CDR3 sequence: CAWSVTRTSGSFYNEQFF. The CDR3 region has the DNA TGTGCCTGGAGTGTAACTCGGACTAGCGGGAGTTTCTACAATGAGCAGTTCTTC. The full variable domain, completed using reference TRBV30 and TRBJ2-1, is SQTIHQWPATLVQPVGSPLSLECTVEGTSNPNLYWYRQAAGRGLQLLFYSVGIGQISSEVPQNLSASRPQDRQFILSSKKLLLSDSGFYLCAWSVTRTSGSFYNEQFFGPGTRLTVL.

The chain uses TRBV3-1 and TRBJ2-2; D is unclear. From germline, CDR1 is LGHDT and CDR2 YNNKEL (reference sequence). V shed 1 base and J shed 5 bases, with 8 bases lying between them. The CDR3 has 14 residues. As DNA, the CDR3 is TGTGCCAGCAGCCAAGCCTGGCAGACCGGGGAGCTGTTTTTT. Protein product: CASSQAWQTGELFF.

The chain has TRBV7-2 and TRBJ1-2; no clear D. Germline V gene sequence: CDR1 SGHTA, CDR2 FQGNSA. The CDR3 extends over 15 amino acids. V lost 4 bases and J 1 base, leaving 13 bases between the germline ends. The chain's CDR3 is CASSSSAGDNYGYTF. The DNA of the CDR3 is TGTGCCAGCAGCTCCTCGGCGGGCGATAACTATGGCTACACCTTC. The complete variable domain, with remaining parts taken from reference TRBV7-2 and TRBJ1-2, reads GAGVSQSPSNKVTEKGKDVELRCDPISGHTALYWYRQSLGQGLEFLIYFQGNSAPDKSGLPSDRFSAERTGGSVSTLTIQRTQQEDSAVYLCASSSSAGDNYGYTFGSGTRLTVV.

Only a few counts were recorded for this clonotype. V usage is TRBV10-3 and J usage is TRBJ1-6, with a tentative D call TRBD1 (5 bases). The germline CDR1 and CDR2 sequences are ENHRY and SYGVKD. The CDR3 runs to 15 residues. V was pared by 6 bases and J by 6 bases, with 15 bases between. This chain's CDR3 is CAISPGAHLNSPLHF. Here the CDR3 DNA reads TGTGCCATCAGCCCCGGGGCCCACCTTAATTCACCCCTCCACTTT.

The sample holds one count of this clonotype. The chain carries TRBV20-1 and TRBJ2-7; 8 bases are a match to TRBD1. Germline V CDR1 and CDR2: DFQATT, SNEGSKA (reference sequence). J gave up 10 bases and V 1 base, and 9 bases lay outside the gene matches. The CDR3 sequence is 13 residues long. The CDR3 sequence: CSARGTGLEAQYF. The CDR3 DNA is TGCAGTGCTAGAGGGACAGGGTTAGAGGCCCAGTACTTC.

This clonotype was observed many times. The J gene is TRBJ2-1, the V gene TRBV5-1; either TRBD1 or TRBD2 may supply D (5 bases each). This CDR3 comprises 15 residues. Germline V lookup: CDR1 SGHRS, CDR2 YFSETQ. V was trimmed by 3 bases and J by 4 bases, leaving 14 bases between them. DNA for the CDR3: TGCGCCAGCAGCTCCCGGGACCCGGGTTACAATGAGCAGTTCTTC. This codes for CASSSRDPGYNEQFF.

The chain couples TRBV7-2 to TRBJ2-5; 8 bases map to TRBD1. After removal of 5 bases from V and 5 bases from J, the junction contained 7 bases not matched to a gene. The CDR3 is 14 amino acids. Germline lookup yields CDR1 SGHTA and CDR2 FQGNSA. CDR3 in amino acids: CASSTQGAEETQYF. The DNA for the CDR3 is TGTGCCAGCAGCACCCAGGGGGCGGAGGAGACCCAGTACTTC.